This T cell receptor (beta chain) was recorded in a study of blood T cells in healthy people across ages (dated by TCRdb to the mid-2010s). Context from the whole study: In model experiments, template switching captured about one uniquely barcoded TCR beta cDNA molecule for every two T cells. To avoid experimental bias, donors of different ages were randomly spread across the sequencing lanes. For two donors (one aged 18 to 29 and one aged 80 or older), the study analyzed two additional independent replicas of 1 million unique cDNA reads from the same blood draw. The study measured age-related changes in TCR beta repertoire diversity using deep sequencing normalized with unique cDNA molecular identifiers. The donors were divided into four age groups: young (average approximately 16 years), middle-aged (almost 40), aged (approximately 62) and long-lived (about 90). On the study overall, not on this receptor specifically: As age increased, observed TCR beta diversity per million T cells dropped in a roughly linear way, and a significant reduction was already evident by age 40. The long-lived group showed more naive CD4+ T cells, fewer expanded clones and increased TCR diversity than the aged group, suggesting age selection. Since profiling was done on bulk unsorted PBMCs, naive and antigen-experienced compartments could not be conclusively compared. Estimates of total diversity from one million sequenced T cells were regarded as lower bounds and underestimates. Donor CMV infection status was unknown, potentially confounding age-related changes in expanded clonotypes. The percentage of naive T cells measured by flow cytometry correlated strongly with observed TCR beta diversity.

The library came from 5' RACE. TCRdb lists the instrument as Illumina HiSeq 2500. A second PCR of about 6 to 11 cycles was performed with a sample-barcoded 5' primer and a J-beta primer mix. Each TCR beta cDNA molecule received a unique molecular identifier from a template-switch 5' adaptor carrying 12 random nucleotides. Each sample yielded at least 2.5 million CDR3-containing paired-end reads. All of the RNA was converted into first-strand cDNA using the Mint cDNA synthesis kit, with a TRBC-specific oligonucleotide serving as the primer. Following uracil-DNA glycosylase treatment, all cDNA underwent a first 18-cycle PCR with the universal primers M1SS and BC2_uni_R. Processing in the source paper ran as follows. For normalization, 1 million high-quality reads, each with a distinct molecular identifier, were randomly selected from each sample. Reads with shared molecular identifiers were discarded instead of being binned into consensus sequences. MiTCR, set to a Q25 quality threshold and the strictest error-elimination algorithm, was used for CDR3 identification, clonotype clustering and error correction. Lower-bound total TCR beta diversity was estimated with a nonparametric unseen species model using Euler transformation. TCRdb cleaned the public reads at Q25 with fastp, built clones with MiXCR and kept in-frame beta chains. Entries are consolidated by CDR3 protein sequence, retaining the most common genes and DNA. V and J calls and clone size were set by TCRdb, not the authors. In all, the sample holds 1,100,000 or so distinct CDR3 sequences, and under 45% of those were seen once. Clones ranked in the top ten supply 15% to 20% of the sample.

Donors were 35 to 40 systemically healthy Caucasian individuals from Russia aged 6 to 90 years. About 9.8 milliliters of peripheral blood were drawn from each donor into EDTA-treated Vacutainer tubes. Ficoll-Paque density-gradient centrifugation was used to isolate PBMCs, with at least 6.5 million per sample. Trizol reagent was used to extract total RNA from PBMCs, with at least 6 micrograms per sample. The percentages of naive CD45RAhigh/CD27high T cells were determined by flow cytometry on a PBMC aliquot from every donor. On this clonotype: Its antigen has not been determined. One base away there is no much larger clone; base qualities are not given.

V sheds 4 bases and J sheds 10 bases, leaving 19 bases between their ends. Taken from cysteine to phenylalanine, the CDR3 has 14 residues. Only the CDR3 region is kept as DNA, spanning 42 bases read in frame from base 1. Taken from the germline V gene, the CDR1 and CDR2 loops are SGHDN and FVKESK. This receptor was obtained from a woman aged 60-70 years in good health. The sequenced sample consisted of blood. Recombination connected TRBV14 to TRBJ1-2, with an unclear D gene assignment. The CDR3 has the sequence CASSLRVRLGDYTF. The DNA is TGTGCCAGCAGCCTCCGGGTCCGGCTCGGGGACTACACCTTC.